This T cell receptor beta chain was obtained from a study of OX40 agonist ivuxolimab in advanced cancers. Overall study context: Partial responses were recorded for three patients, including one with hepatocellular carcinoma and two with cutaneous melanoma.

Study results and limitations: Those patients achieving a partial response at 0.1-3.0 mg/kg showed among the lowest clonal expansion.

Comments on this clone: Its specificity is not known.

Assay: immunoSEQ multiplex PCR; the TCRdb copy retains only in-frame clones and omits some. The sample gives approximately 82,000 clones, 85% to 90% of which show up once; around 0.56% is in the top ten. Source: CD4+ or CD8+ T cells sorted from blood, taken in a trial of the OX40 agonist ivuxolimab. The clonotype was recovered from an adult with an advanced solid tumor such as melanoma, head and neck, liver or kidney cancer.

This chain's CDR3 is CASSTQPGLAGSWFF. The CDR3 DNA sequence: TGTGCCAGCAGCACCCAGCCCGGACTAGCGGGAAGTTGGTTCTTC. J is TRBJ2-1 and V is TRBV7-3; 12 bases line up with TRBD2. This CDR3 comprises 15 residues. The junction had 14 bases not matched to a gene; V was cut back by 5 bases and J by 15 bases. CDR1 is SGHTA, CDR2 FQGTGA, per germline.